This TCR beta chain was observed in a study of siplizumab effects on memory and regulatory T cells. Findings and limits, study-wide: The suppressive capacity of proliferating Tregs from siplizumab cultures remained unconfirmed.

About 10^5 TCR templates were assayed per sample. The method was immunoSEQ multiplex PCR; TCRdb's version includes in-frame clones alone and lacks a portion of them. The table has 70,000 to 100,000 clones, approximately 96% seen once. Comment on this clone: What it recognizes is unknown.

Unstimulated subsets comprising naive, memory, effector memory and TEMRA cells were sequenced in a few donor pairs. The germline V and J ends were trimmed by 5 bases and 11 bases, with 19 bases remaining between them. CDR3 length: 15 amino acids. Looked up from germline, CDR1 is MDHEN and CDR2 is SYDVKM. Material: naive CD4+ T cells sorted from blood. This sequence joins TRBV28 and TRBJ1-6, with D possibly being TRBD1 (5 bases). The TCR originated in a human donor in good health. This chain's CDR3 is CASSLMGTPGPPLHF. CDR3 nucleotides: TGTGCCAGCAGTCTCATGGGGACCCCGGGGCCACCCCTCCACTTT.